Here is one T cell receptor (beta chain) with its context. The table came from immunoSEQ multiplex PCR; TCRdb's copy has only in-frame clones and leaves some out. The sample lists some 56,000 clones, 80% to 85% occurring once. These data are taken from a study of blood T cell repertoires in COVID-19. Study information: The analysed material was cDNA or gDNA that came from T cells, B-cell-depleted T cells, or PBMCs.

The sequence derives from a woman older than 75 with active or convalescent COVID-19. Sequenced input: peripheral blood.

CDR3 sequence: CSASRDLANQPQHF. CDR3 nucleotide sequence: TGCAGTGCCAGTAGGGACTTGGCTAATCAGCCCCAGCATTTT. The chain couples TRBV20-1 to TRBJ1-5, with D possibly matching TRBD1 (5 bases). The CDR3 is made up of 14 amino acids. The germline gives CDR1 DFQATT, CDR2 SNEGSKA (reference sequence). Trimming cost V 6 bases and J 4 bases, with 16 bases left between them.